The rows below give T cell receptor beta chains drawn from one sample of a study of Ad26.COV2.S vaccination and SARS-CoV-2 variants. Libraries were prepared by immunoSEQ multiplex PCR; TCRdb keeps only in-frame clonotypes and omits some of them. The table records about 400,000 clones, 89% of them present only once. The sample in question was peripheral blood, obtained in a trial of Ad26.COV2.S vaccine versus placebo. These receptor sequences come from a person aged 18 to 59 who received the Ad26.COV2.S COVID-19 vaccine or a placebo. Both conserved end residues are part of each CDR3. A D gene is named only where the DNA matches it firmly. The size field is filled for only some rows; it gives once, few, many or a size class.

V gene: TRBV7-3; J gene: TRBJ2-1; D gene: NA; clone size: NA; CDR3 protein: CASSSATGEQFF; CDR3 DNA: TGTGCCAGCAGCTCCGCTACAGGGGAGCAGTTCTTC
V gene: TRBV11-3; J gene: TRBJ1-2; D gene: TRBD1; clone size: NA; CDR3 protein: CASSPRAGGRYTF; CDR3 DNA: TGTGCCAGCAGCCCGAGGGCAGGGGGTCGCTACACCTTC
V gene: TRBV19; J gene: TRBJ2-7; D gene: TRBD2; clone size: NA; CDR3 protein: CASGEGSYEQYF; CDR3 DNA: TGTGCCAGCGGGGAGGGCTCCTACGAGCAGTACTTC
V gene: TRBV5-1; J gene: TRBJ2-3; D gene: NA; clone size: NA; CDR3 protein: CASSHSDSTDTQYF; CDR3 DNA: TGCGCCAGCAGCCACTCGGACAGCACAGATACGCAGTATTTT
V gene: TRBV7-3; J gene: TRBJ1-5; D gene: NA; clone size: many; CDR3 protein: CASSPGLGQPQHF; CDR3 DNA: TGTGCCAGCAGCCCGGGGCTCGGCCAGCCCCAGCATTTT
V gene: TRBV27; J gene: TRBJ2-1; D gene: TRBD2; clone size: NA; CDR3 protein: CASQPTSGSYNEQFF; CDR3 DNA: TGTGCCAGCCAACCGACTAGCGGTAGTTACAATGAGCAGTTCTTC
V gene: TRBV27; J gene: TRBJ2-1; D gene: NA; clone size: NA; CDR3 protein: CASSPQKHFSSYNEQFF; CDR3 DNA: TGTGCCAGCAGTCCCCAAAAACACTTTAGCTCCTACAATGAGCAGTTCTTC
V gene: TRBV6-5; J gene: TRBJ1-3; D gene: NA; clone size: NA; CDR3 protein: CASSPINTIYF; CDR3 DNA: TGTGCCAGCAGTCCGATAAACACCATATATTTT
V gene: TRBV28; J gene: TRBJ2-3; D gene: NA; clone size: NA; CDR3 protein: CASTTGPKGTDTQYF; CDR3 DNA: TGTGCCAGCACCACCGGGCCTAAGGGGACAGATACGCAGTATTTT
V gene: TRBV28; J gene: TRBJ2-1; D gene: NA; clone size: NA; CDR3 protein: CASKVLLRGLKQFF; CDR3 DNA: TGTGCCAGCAAGGTCCTTTTGCGGGGTCTGAAGCAGTTCTTC
V gene: TRBV30; J gene: TRBJ2-6; D gene: NA; clone size: NA; CDR3 protein: CAWSVPLAGANVLTF; CDR3 DNA: TGTGCCTGGAGTGTACCCTTGGCAGGGGCCAACGTCCTGACTTTC
V gene: TRBV4-3; J gene: TRBJ2-7; D gene: TRBD2; clone size: NA; CDR3 protein: CASSQDPRGGEVSYEQYF; CDR3 DNA: TGCGCCAGCAGCCAAGATCCACGGGGAGGGGAGGTGAGCTACGAGCAGTACTTC
V gene: TRBV19; J gene: TRBJ2-4; D gene: NA; clone size: NA; CDR3 protein: CASMVAGYAKNIQYF; CDR3 DNA: TGTGCCAGTATGGTGGCGGGCTACGCCAAAAACATTCAGTACTTC
V gene: TRBV29-1; J gene: TRBJ2-5; D gene: NA; clone size: once; CDR3 protein: CSVTPLSAHYQETQYF; CDR3 DNA: TGCAGCGTTACCCCCTTAAGCGCCCATTATCAAGAGACCCAGTACTTC
V gene: TRBV7-3; J gene: TRBJ1-2; D gene: NA; clone size: NA; CDR3 protein: CASSSSGTTHGYTF; CDR3 DNA: TGTGCCAGCAGCTCTTCCGGGACCACGCATGGCTACACCTTC
V gene: TRBV29-1; J gene: TRBJ1-1; D gene: NA; clone size: NA; CDR3 protein: CSVDWSNTEAFF; CDR3 DNA: TGCAGCGTTGACTGGTCGAACACTGAAGCTTTCTTT
V gene: TRBV14; J gene: TRBJ2-1; D gene: NA; clone size: NA; CDR3 protein: CASSPNGLDAYNEQFF; CDR3 DNA: TGTGCCAGCAGCCCGAATGGACTGGATGCCTACAATGAGCAGTTCTTC
V gene: TRBV6-2/TRBV6-3; J gene: TRBJ2-1; D gene: TRBD2; clone size: NA; CDR3 protein: CASSFRLAGGLGGYEQFF; CDR3 DNA: TGTGCCAGCAGCTTCCGACTAGCGGGAGGGCTTGGAGGGTATGAGCAGTTCTTC
V gene: TRBV4-1; J gene: TRBJ1-1; D gene: TRBD1; clone size: NA; CDR3 protein: CASSQALTGAAAVEAFF; CDR3 DNA: TGCGCCAGCAGCCAAGCCCTGACAGGGGCGGCGGCGGTAGAAGCTTTCTTT
V gene: TRBV4-2; J gene: TRBJ1-1; D gene: TRBD1; clone size: few; CDR3 protein: CASSLDTTGRNTEAFF; CDR3 DNA: TGTGCCAGCAGCCTAGACACGACAGGGAGGAACACTGAAGCTTTCTTT
V gene: TRBV6-1; J gene: TRBJ1-4; D gene: NA; clone size: NA; CDR3 protein: CASSATPRGADEKLFF; CDR3 DNA: TGTGCCAGCAGTGCCACCCCGAGGGGGGCAGATGAAAAACTGTTTTTT
V gene: TRBV27; J gene: TRBJ2-7; D gene: NA; clone size: NA; CDR3 protein: CASSLNWGDTGFYEQYF; CDR3 DNA: TGTGCCAGCAGTTTGAACTGGGGGGACACCGGGTTCTACGAGCAGTACTTC
V gene: TRBV12-3/TRBV12-4; J gene: TRBJ1-1; D gene: NA; clone size: NA; CDR3 protein: CASIATSDTEAFF; CDR3 DNA: TGTGCCAGCATTGCCACCTCCGACACTGAAGCTTTCTTT
V gene: TRBV7-9; J gene: TRBJ1-4; D gene: TRBD1; clone size: NA; CDR3 protein: CASSTRDREGDEKLFF; CDR3 DNA: TGTGCCAGCAGCACCCGGGACAGGGAAGGGGATGAAAAACTGTTTTTT
V gene: TRBV10-3; J gene: TRBJ2-1; D gene: NA; clone size: NA; CDR3 protein: CAISERSSSYNEQFF; CDR3 DNA: TGTGCCATCAGTGAGCGGTCTAGCTCCTACAATGAGCAGTTCTTC
V gene: TRBV7-6; J gene: TRBJ1-5; D gene: NA; clone size: few; CDR3 protein: CASSPLGGWLSNQPQHF; CDR3 DNA: TGTGCCAGCAGCCCCCTTGGGGGCTGGCTCAGCAATCAGCCCCAGCATTTT
V gene: TRBV9; J gene: TRBJ1-2; D gene: NA; clone size: NA; CDR3 protein: CASSVEQLNYGYTF; CDR3 DNA: TGTGCCAGCAGCGTAGAACAGCTAAACTATGGCTACACCTTC
V gene: TRBV20-1; J gene: TRBJ2-7; D gene: NA; clone size: NA; CDR3 protein: CSVLGGYEQYF; CDR3 DNA: TGCAGTGTCTTGGGCGGTTACGAGCAGTACTTC
V gene: TRBV12-3/TRBV12-4; J gene: TRBJ2-1; D gene: NA; clone size: NA; CDR3 protein: CASSFGYNEQFF; CDR3 DNA: TGTGCCAGCAGTTTTGGGTACAATGAGCAGTTCTTC
V gene: TRBV29-1; J gene: TRBJ2-2; D gene: NA; clone size: NA; CDR3 protein: CSVGTGELFF; CDR3 DNA: TGCAGCGTTGGAACCGGGGAGCTGTTTTTT
V gene: TRBV5-6; J gene: TRBJ2-5; D gene: NA; clone size: NA; CDR3 protein: CASSLGDQETQYF; CDR3 DNA: TGTGCCAGCAGCTTGGGGGACCAAGAGACCCAGTACTTC
V gene: TRBV19; J gene: TRBJ2-7; D gene: NA; clone size: NA; CDR3 protein: CASSTHRASYEQYF; CDR3 DNA: TGTGCCAGTAGTACACACAGGGCCTCCTACGAGCAGTACTTC
V gene: TRBV28; J gene: TRBJ2-3; D gene: NA; clone size: NA; CDR3 protein: CASLRAPTQYF; CDR3 DNA: TGTGCCAGCCTAAGGGCTCCTACGCAGTATTTT
V gene: TRBV19; J gene: TRBJ1-5; D gene: NA; clone size: NA; CDR3 protein: CASSPPVSYSNQPQHF; CDR3 DNA: TGTGCCAGTAGTCCCCCTGTGAGTTATAGCAATCAGCCCCAGCATTTT
V gene: TRBV3-1/TRBV3-2; J gene: TRBJ2-1; D gene: TRBD2; clone size: NA; CDR3 protein: CASSLAWSGRTGEQFF; CDR3 DNA: TGTGCCAGCAGCCTAGCGTGGAGCGGGAGGACGGGTGAGCAGTTCTTC
V gene: TRBV16; J gene: TRBJ2-7; D gene: TRBD1; clone size: once; CDR3 protein: CASSQRQGETYEQYF; CDR3 DNA: TGTGCCAGCAGCCAACGACAGGGTGAAACCTACGAGCAGTACTTC
V gene: TRBV7-2; J gene: TRBJ1-1; D gene: TRBD1; clone size: NA; CDR3 protein: CASTPTGMNTEAFF; CDR3 DNA: TGTGCCAGCACACCGACAGGGATGAACACTGAAGCTTTCTTT
V gene: TRBV6-5; J gene: TRBJ2-7; D gene: TRBD2; clone size: NA; CDR3 protein: CASTSRAGAYEQYF; CDR3 DNA: TGTGCCAGCACCTCTAGGGCGGGGGCCTACGAGCAGTACTTC
V gene: TRBV7-6; J gene: TRBJ2-7; D gene: TRBD2; clone size: NA; CDR3 protein: CASSLAAGDSYEQYF; CDR3 DNA: TGTGCCAGCAGCTTAGCAGCGGGAGACTCCTACGAGCAGTACTTC
V gene: TRBV10-3; J gene: TRBJ1-4; D gene: NA; clone size: NA; CDR3 protein: CAISEGHPNEKLFF; CDR3 DNA: TGTGCCATCAGTGAGGGACACCCTAATGAAAAACTGTTTTTT
V gene: TRBV9; J gene: TRBJ2-7; D gene: TRBD1; clone size: once; CDR3 protein: CASSPRTGGNGEQYF; CDR3 DNA: TGTGCCAGCAGCCCCCGGACAGGGGGCAATGGCGAGCAGTACTTC
V gene: TRBV5-1; J gene: TRBJ1-1; D gene: TRBD1; clone size: NA; CDR3 protein: CASSLEPAGTGETEAFF; CDR3 DNA: TGCGCCAGCAGCTTGGAGCCAGCCGGGACAGGGGAAACTGAAGCTTTCTTT
V gene: TRBV27; J gene: TRBJ1-2; D gene: TRBD1; clone size: NA; CDR3 protein: CASSPQGRGIYGYTF; CDR3 DNA: TGTGCCAGCAGTCCACAGGGGCGGGGGATCTATGGCTACACCTTC
V gene: TRBV12-3/TRBV12-4; J gene: TRBJ1-1; D gene: NA; clone size: NA; CDR3 protein: CASSLYLEAFF; CDR3 DNA: TGTGCCAGCAGTTTATACCTTGAAGCTTTCTTT
V gene: TRBV6-5; J gene: TRBJ1-5; D gene: NA; clone size: once; CDR3 protein: CASSPGTVSNQPQHF; CDR3 DNA: TGTGCCAGCAGCCCGGGGACGGTCAGCAATCAGCCCCAGCATTTT
V gene: TRBV2; J gene: TRBJ2-7; D gene: TRBD1; clone size: few; CDR3 protein: CASSGDRGHYEQYF; CDR3 DNA: TGTGCCAGCAGTGGGGACAGGGGCCACTACGAGCAGTACTTC
V gene: TRBV5-1; J gene: TRBJ1-6; D gene: TRBD1; clone size: NA; CDR3 protein: CASSFLGQGGSPLHF; CDR3 DNA: TGCGCCAGCAGCTTTTTAGGACAGGGCGGATCACCCCTCCACTTT
V gene: TRBV11-2; J gene: TRBJ1-4; D gene: NA; clone size: NA; CDR3 protein: CASSLSTNEKLFF; CDR3 DNA: TGTGCCAGCAGCTTGAGTACTAATGAAAAACTGTTTTTT
V gene: TRBV6-5; J gene: TRBJ2-7; D gene: NA; clone size: NA; CDR3 protein: CASRAPTSYEQYF; CDR3 DNA: TGTGCCAGCAGGGCACCCACCTCCTACGAGCAGTACTTC
V gene: TRBV19; J gene: TRBJ2-5; D gene: TRBD1; clone size: once; CDR3 protein: CASRSTGGEGTQYF; CDR3 DNA: TGTGCCAGTAGATCGACAGGGGGCGAAGGGACCCAGTACTTC
V gene: TRBV30; J gene: TRBJ1-6; D gene: NA; clone size: few; CDR3 protein: CAWNWGQGRSPLHF; CDR3 DNA: TGTGCCTGGAACTGGGGGCAGGGGCGTTCACCCCTCCACTTT
V gene: TRBV6-2/TRBV6-3; J gene: TRBJ2-1; D gene: NA; clone size: NA; CDR3 protein: CASSKDQDRTDEQFF; CDR3 DNA: TGTGCCAGCAGCAAGGACCAAGACAGGACCGATGAGCAGTTCTTC